The T cell receptor beta chain described here comes from a study of blood T cell repertoires in COVID-19. Study-wide background: Sources were T cells, B-cell-depleted T cells, or PBMCs; the material itself was cDNA or gDNA.

From germline, CDR1 is MNHEY and CDR2 SVGAGI. V shed 10 bases and J shed 7 bases, with 16 bases lying between them. This CDR3 contains 12 residues. Participants were aged about 18 to 100 years, lived in roughly 25 US areas, and enrolled virtually. Symptom resolution, clearance, or two negative PCRs marked the recovered donors of Cohort 3. In the original workflow: Reference gene primer amplification in the assay estimated nucleated cell counts. TCRdb's table, derived via immunoSEQ multiplex PCR, lists solely in-frame clones and lacks some. The D gene and trimming were derived from the DNA, and the V and J assignments and clone size from that table. The sample records around 300,000 clones, about 88% being singletons.

This receptor was identified in a woman between 50 and 59 years old who had recovered from COVID-19. What was sequenced was PBMCs or T cells enriched from blood (not recorded which). V and J are TRBV6-5 and TRBJ1-2; D might be TRBD1 (6 bases). For the CDR3, the DNA is TGTGCCACCAAGCCAGGGGATCGTGGCTACACCTTC. It yields the protein CATKPGDRGYTF.